This T cell receptor (beta chain) was identified in a study of T cells in localized non-small cell lung cancer. J was trimmed by 4 bases and V by 5 bases; bases with no gene match: 9. The CDR3 loop spans 16 amino acids. Germline CDR1 KGHSH, CDR2 LQKENI. Findings and caveats of the study: Multi-region tumor sequencing was not done, so intratumor heterogeneity could not be excluded. Elevated circulating T cell density in blood was associated with longer overall survival. The study detected a median about 57 of the top 100 tumor clones in adjacent lung.

Measured with immunoSEQ multiplex PCR; TCRdb has only the in-frame clones, and not every one. The sample records roughly 48,000 clones, 70% to 80% being singletons. The table lists this clone with a few counts. The antigen remains undetermined. The J gene is TRBJ2-2, the V gene TRBV18; 8 bases line up with TRBD1. This receptor was obtained from a man aged 40 to 75 with stage I squamous cell lung carcinoma. Specimen: peripheral blood, collected before any cancer treatment. The DNA of the CDR3 is TGTGCCAGCTCAGACCAGCGACAGGGGAGCACCGGGGAGCTGTTTTTT. Its translation: CASSDQRQGSTGELFF.